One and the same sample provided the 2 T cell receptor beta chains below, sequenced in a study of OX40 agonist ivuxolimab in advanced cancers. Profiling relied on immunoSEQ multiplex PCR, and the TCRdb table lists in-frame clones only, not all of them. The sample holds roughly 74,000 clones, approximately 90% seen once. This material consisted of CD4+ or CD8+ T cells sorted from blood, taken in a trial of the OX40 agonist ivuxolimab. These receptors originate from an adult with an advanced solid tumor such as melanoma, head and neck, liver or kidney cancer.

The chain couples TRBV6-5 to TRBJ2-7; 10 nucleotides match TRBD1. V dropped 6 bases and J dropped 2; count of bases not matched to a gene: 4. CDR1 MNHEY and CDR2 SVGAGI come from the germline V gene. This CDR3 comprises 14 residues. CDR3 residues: CASSIGTGAYEQYF. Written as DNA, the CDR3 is TGTGCCAGCAGCATCGGGACAGGGGCCTACGAGCAGTACTTC.

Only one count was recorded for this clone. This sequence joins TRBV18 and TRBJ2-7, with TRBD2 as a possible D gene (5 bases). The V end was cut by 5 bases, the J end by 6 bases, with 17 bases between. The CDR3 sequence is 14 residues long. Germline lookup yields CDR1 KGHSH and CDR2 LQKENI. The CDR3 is CASSSSNGIFEQYF. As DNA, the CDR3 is TGTGCCAGCTCATCTTCAAACGGGATCTTCGAGCAGTACTTC.